This T cell receptor (beta chain) stems from a study of blood T cell repertoires in COVID-19. Produced via immunoSEQ multiplex PCR; TCRdb's table is partial and in-frame only. Among hundreds of thousands of clones, around 85% were seen once, and the ten largest hold roughly 6.2%. CDR1 is SGHRS, CDR2 YFSETQ, per germline. The CDR3 spans 16 residues. Trimming took 1 base from V and 4 from J, leaving 15 bases between them. Participants were aged about 18 to 100 years from 24 US areas. The sample taken for sequencing was PBMCs or T cells enriched from blood (not recorded which). The gene calls are TRBV5-1 and TRBJ1-3; weak D call: TRBD1 (5 bases). This TCR derives from a woman aged 40 to 50 who had recovered from COVID-19. CDR3 in DNA: TGCGCCAGCAGCTTGACACAGGTCTACGCCGGAAACACCATATATTTT. It encodes CASSLTQVYAGNTIYF.